Sequencing of this T cell receptor beta chain was carried out in a study of tumor-infiltrating lymphocytes in primary liver carcinoma. For the study at large: There were tumors of stage T1-T3 N0M0, each 4.2 to 10 cm across. Broader study findings: Only about 7.5-24% of top clones appeared in all five tumor regions. Less overlap was seen in tumor-adjacent and tumor-blood pairs than in tumor region pairs.

From unsorted bulk tissue weighing about 18-30 mg, DNA and RNA were co-extracted. No patient had received treatment, and all had chronic HBV infection. A primer matching the constant region was used to make TCR beta cDNA from approximately 0.45 ug of total RNA. Amplification in three nested multiplex PCR rounds with slightly modified ARM-PCR gave rise to TCR beta libraries. The study ran its first two PCR rounds for approximately 10 cycles each, using TRBV1-TRBV30 forward primers and a C-beta reverse primer. One entry per CDR3 protein results from TCRdb running MiXCR on the multiplex PCR reads. This sample has about 110,000 distinct CDR3 sequences, with around 62% found just once. V gave up 8 bases and J gave up 2 bases, with 19 bases separating them. The CDR3 has 15 amino acids. The germline gives CDR1 MDHEN, CDR2 SYDVKM. This clonotype was found once. The antigen remains undetermined. This may be a read error, as it is one base from a much larger clone.

Sequencing was carried out using liver tumor tissue from sampling region 1. Stated subset: tumor region T1, superior pole. V gene TRBV28 combines with J gene TRBJ2-7, with D possibly matching TRBD2 (6 bases). This sequence originates from a woman aged 55-75 years with primary liver carcinoma and hepatitis B virus infection. In DNA form, the CDR3 reads TGTGCCAGCTGTCCGAATAGCGGCCCCACCTACGAGCAGTACTTC. This encodes CASCPNSGPTYEQYF.